Shown below are 14 T cell receptor beta chains from a single sample sequenced in a study of monozygotic twins with cystic fibrosis. TCRdb's copy holds only in-frame clones and misses some; the assay was immunoSEQ multiplex PCR. The sample shows around 30,000 clones, about 82% of them seen only once. Sequencing was done on a sample of blood. The source is a girl aged 2 to 9 with cystic fibrosis.

The rearrangement joins TRBV13 to TRBJ1-2; maybe TRBD1 (5 bases). Trimming pared 0 bases from V and 0 bases from J, leaving 8 bases between. The germline gives CDR1 PRHDT, CDR2 FYEKMQ (reference sequence). The length of the CDR3 is 15 residues. CDR3 protein: CASSLGRGPNYGYTF. CDR3 in DNA: TGTGCCAGCAGCTTAGGGAGGGGTCCTAACTATGGCTACACCTTC.

The chain has TRBV25-1 and TRBJ2-3, with 9 bases lining up with TRBD2. This CDR3 contains 16 residues. The V segment lost 1 base and the J segment 4 bases; nucleotides outside the gene matches: 6. Germline lookup yields CDR1 MGHDK and CDR2 SYGVNS. CDR3 amino acids: CASSESSGKTADTQYF. The DNA for the CDR3 is TGTGCCAGCAGTGAATCTAGCGGGAAGACGGCAGATACGCAGTATTTT.

V usage is TRBV5-6 and J usage is TRBJ2-7, with unresolved D. This CDR3 is 12 amino acids long. V lost 0 bases and J lost 4, with 5 bases in between. Germline CDR1 is SGHDT and CDR2 is YYEEEE. DNA for the CDR3: TGTGCCAGCAGCTTGGGTGGATACGAGCAGTACTTC. This translates into CASSLGGYEQYF.

This clone has a handful of counts. This chain connects TRBV10-1 to TRBJ1-1, with D unclear. V lost 0 bases to trimming and J lost 3 bases, with 5 bases between them. Germline CDR1 WNHNN, CDR2 SYGVQD (reference sequence). The CDR3 is 13 residues long. CDR3 in amino acids: CASSESGYTEAFF. The DNA of the CDR3 is TGCGCCAGCAGTGAGTCCGGGTACACTGAAGCTTTCTTT.

The V gene is TRBV19, the J gene TRBJ1-2, with 12 positions matching TRBD1. The CDR3 is 15 amino acids. CDR1 and CDR2 from the germline V gene are LNHDA and SQIVND (reference sequence). V lost 1 base, J lost 6 bases, and 3 bases stayed unmatched. In DNA form, the CDR3 reads TGTGCCAGTAGTATAGCGGGACAGGGGGCTGATGGCTACACCTTC. It translates to CASSIAGQGADGYTF.

This clone was detected a few times. V usage is TRBV6-5 and J usage is TRBJ1-1, with 7 bases fitting TRBD1. The CDR3 spans 14 residues. Germline V gene data show CDR1 as MNHEY and CDR2 as SVGAGI. V was pared by 5 bases and J by 1 base, with 4 bases of the junction left unmatched. As DNA, the CDR3 is TGTGCCAGCAGTGAGAGGGACAGGAACACTGAAGCTTTCTTT. Residues: CASSERDRNTEAFF.

This rearrangement joins TRBV6-5 to TRBJ2-1; 7 bases fit TRBD2. Germline V lookup: CDR1 MNHEY, CDR2 SVGAGI. With V trimmed by 4 bases and J by 13 bases, 7 bases remained unmatched. The CDR3 extends over 12 amino acids. CDR3 sequence reads: CASSSRLAAQFF. Here the CDR3 DNA reads TGTGCCAGCAGTTCCCGACTAGCTGCTCAGTTCTTC.

The V and J genes are TRBV27 and TRBJ1-5, with 8 bases that match TRBD1. Germline values: CDR1 MNHEY, CDR2 SMNVEV (reference sequence). This CDR3 has 17 residues. V shed 1 base, J shed 0 bases, and the junction held 5 bases outside the gene matches. The chain's CDR3 is CASSLLGDRYSNQPQHF. The CDR3 DNA sequence: TGTGCCAGCAGTTTATTAGGGGACAGGTATAGCAATCAGCCCCAGCATTTT.

The V gene is TRBV5-1, the J gene TRBJ2-7, with D perhaps matching TRBD1 (6 bases). V lost 1 base, J lost 5 bases, and 13 bases lay in between. Germline-derived CDR1 and CDR2 are SGHRS and YFSETQ. The CDR3 spans 14 residues. The CDR3 nucleotides read TGCGCCAGCAGCTTGCCGGGACAAAGGCACGAGCAGTACTTC. Its translation: CASSLPGQRHEQYF.

The chain is built from TRBV11-2 and TRBJ1-1; no firm D call. V was cut by 1 base and J by 1 base, with 10 bases left in between. The CDR3 is 15 residues long. Germline V gene lookup returns CDR1 SGHAT and CDR2 FQNNGV. CDR3 coding DNA: TGTGCCAGCAGCTTAGGTTTTTTCGAGAACACTGAAGCTTTCTTT. Its translation is CASSLGFFENTEAFF.

The chain links TRBV6-5 to TRBJ2-7; 7 bases fit TRBD1. Per germline, CDR1 MNHEY and CDR2 SVGAGI. After removal of 6 bases from V and 0 bases from J, the junction contained 8 bases not matched to a gene. The CDR3 extends over 15 amino acids. For the CDR3, the DNA is TGTGCCAGCAGCCTAACAGGGGTTTCCTCCTACGAGCAGTACTTC. This encodes CASSLTGVSSYEQYF.

The chain has TRBV30 and TRBJ1-2, with a tentative D call TRBD1 (6 bases). The V gene's germline CDR1 is GTSNPN and CDR2 SVGIG (reference sequence). V shed 2 bases and J shed 4 bases, with 11 bases lying between them. The CDR3 spans 13 residues. The CDR3: CAWSSGGGYGYTF. The CDR3 nucleotides read TGTGCCTGGAGTTCTGGGGGCGGCTATGGCTACACCTTC.

The chain recombines TRBV7-2 with TRBJ2-7; D could derive from TRBD1 or TRBD2 (5 bases each). Germline V gene data show CDR1 as SGHTA and CDR2 as FQGNSA. Trimming cost V 3 bases and J 5 bases, with 11 bases left between them. This CDR3 contains 13 residues. Here the CDR3 reads CASSFSPGHEQYF. The CDR3 nucleotides read TGTGCCAGCAGCTTTAGTCCGGGACACGAGCAGTACTTC. Variable domain in full (rest from reference TRBV7-2 and TRBJ2-7): GAGVSQSPSNKVTEKGKDVELRCDPISGHTALYWYRQSLGQGLEFLIYFQGNSAPDKSGLPSDRFSAERTGGSVSTLTIQRTQQEDSAVYLCASSFSPGHEQYFGPGTRLTVT.

CDR3 bases: TGTGCCAGCAGCAACCCCATCCCGGGAGCGGGCACAGATACGCAGTATTTT. Translation: CASSNPIPGAGTDTQYF. This chain uses TRBV7-9 with TRBJ2-3; perhaps TRBD2 as D (6 bases). V gave up 5 bases and J gave up 1 base, with 19 bases separating them. The CDR3 has 17 residues. Germline V gene data show CDR1 as SEHNR and CDR2 as FQNEAQ (reference sequence).